Described below is a single T cell receptor (beta chain) sequence and its context. This receptor's antigen is unknown. Within one base of it there is no much larger clone, and no base qualities were kept. The sample's treatment or condition label is to be understood as: 10-day PBMC culture with coronavirus spike peptide pools or control peptides (ViraFEST assay). CD4+ T cells from unexposed donors were collected before the COVID-19 pandemic (2011-2018). The study used the ViraFEST assay, which expanded antigen-specific T cells with peptide pools and then identified expanded clonotypes by TCR sequencing. PBMCs were cultured at around 2 million per well in IMDM supplemented with 5% human AB serum and 9 to 10 IU/ml IL-2, with about 11 ug/ml peptide pools added. Half of the culture medium was replaced with fresh IL-2-containing medium on days 3 and 7. After around 10 days of culture, CD4+ T cells were isolated by negative selection with the EasySep CD4+ T cell isolation kit. Unexposed donor CD4+ T cells were tested for reactivity to SARS-CoV-2 S and N and four common cold coronavirus spike pools, as cell number allowed. PBMCs were separated from whole blood using Ficoll-Paque Plus gradient centrifugation and then either used fresh or cryopreserved at -140C. Culture conditions were generally each tested in triplicate wells. Leukapheresis product for the unexposed donors was purchased commercially.

This specimen belongs to a study of vaccination and CD4 T cells after COVID-19 (dated by TCRdb to 2022 to 2024). About the study as a whole: Six males and four females were included in the convalescent cohort, with two Hispanic individuals, seven Caucasians, two Asians and one multiracial person represented. Participants received two doses of either the Pfizer-BioNTech BNT162b2 vaccine (n=8) or the Moderna mRNA-1273 vaccine (n=2). Post-COVID blood samples were collected from convalescent patients a median of around 96 days after diagnosis, with a range of about 30 to 180 days. Post-vaccine blood samples were obtained a median of about 77 days after the second vaccine dose, with a range of 14 to 241 days. Overlapping spike peptide pools from SARS-CoV-2 and from the common cold coronaviruses HCoV-NL63, HCoV-OC43 and HCoV-229E were used as culture stimuli. As controls, cultures received a CEFX viral epitope pool (the positive control), an HIV-1 Nef peptide pool (the negative control), or no peptide at all. In around 9 COVID-19 convalescent patients and a few infection-naive healthy vaccine recipients, researchers compared the spike-specific CD4+ TCR repertoire from before mRNA vaccination with the repertoire from after. An earlier paper using these donors assessed, at the TCR clonotype level, memory CD4+ T cell crossreactivity between SARS-CoV-2 and common cold coronavirus spike proteins. Overall study outcomes, separate from this receptor: In convalescent patients, a median around 90% of post-vaccine SARS-CoV-2-reactive clones were detected only after vaccination, and vaccine-specific priming was suggested by this finding. Of the vaccine-specific clones found in convalescent patients, nearly all (304 of 307) were mono-reactive for SARS-CoV-2 spike instead of being cross-reactive with common cold coronaviruses. The study included relatively few convalescent patients and did not analyze early timepoints after natural infection. The median count of SARS-CoV-2-reactive clonotypes went up from around 20 after infection to 38 after vaccination, although the change was not significant.

Receptor amplification or capture employed PCR. TCR sequencing of DNA from cultured CD4+ T cells used the Oncomine TCR Beta short-read assay at the Johns Hopkins FTIC core. The QIAamp micro DNA kit was used to extract genomic DNA from the cultured CD4+ T cells. The Oncomine TCR Beta libraries from cultured CD4+ T cells were pooled using unique dual indexes and then sequenced on an Illumina iSeq 100. In the authors' own workflow: Non-productive sequences were filtered out, and CDR3s that did not start with C, did not end with F or W, or were shorter than 7 amino acids were discarded. Antigen-specific clonotypes were identified using the MANAFEST web application through comparison of peptide-stimulated wells with reference and other culture wells. An FDR below 0.05, an odds ratio above 5, and a productive frequency above 0.1% in at least two of three replicate wells were required for clones to be considered positive. A clonotype counted as cross-reactive if it showed significant expansion both in the SARS-CoV-2 spike wells and in at least one common cold coronavirus spike condition. Using R version 3.6.1, CDR3 homology was evaluated through Levenshtein distances (stringdist) along with unrooted phylogenetic trees (ape). Starting from the raw public reads, TCRdb applied fastp trimming at Q25, assembled clones with MiXCR and retained in-frame beta chains. Identical CDR3 proteins give one entry, which carries the most common genes and DNA. The V and J calls follow TCRdb's processing rather than the paper's. The sample yields thousands of distinct CDR3 sequences; more than 45% were counted once. The top ten clones comprise roughly 25% of the sample.

What was sequenced was CD4+ T cells from blood, cultured in vitro. The receptor was derived from a human donor in good health.

DNA sequence: TGCGCCAGCAGCCAGTCTCCAGGGGAGGAAGGAAACACCATATATTTT. It encodes CASSQSPGEEGNTIYF. The chain is assembled from TRBV4-1 and TRBJ1-3; the D region possibly corresponds to TRBD1 (6 bases align). From the cysteine through the phenylalanine, the CDR3 covers 16 amino acids. Left in the record is the CDR3 DNA by itself, 48 bases read in frame from the first base. The V and J ends are trimmed by 3 bases and 4 bases, leaving 16 bases between them. CDR1 MGHRA and CDR2 YSYEKL were looked up in the germline V gene.